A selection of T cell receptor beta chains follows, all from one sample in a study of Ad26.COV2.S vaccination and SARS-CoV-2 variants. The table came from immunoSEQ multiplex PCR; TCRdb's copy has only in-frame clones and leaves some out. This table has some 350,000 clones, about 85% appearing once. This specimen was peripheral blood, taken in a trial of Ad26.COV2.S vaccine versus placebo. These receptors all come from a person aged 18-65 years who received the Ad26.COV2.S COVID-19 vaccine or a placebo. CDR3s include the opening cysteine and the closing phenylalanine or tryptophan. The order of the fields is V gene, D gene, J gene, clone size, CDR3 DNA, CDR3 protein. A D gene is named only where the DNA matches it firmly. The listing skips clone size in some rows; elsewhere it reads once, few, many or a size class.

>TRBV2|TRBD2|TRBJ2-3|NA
TGTGCCAGCAGGATAGCGGGGGGGACAGATACGCAGTATTTT
CASRIAGGTDTQYF
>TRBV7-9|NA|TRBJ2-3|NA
TGTGCCAGCAGCTTCCTAGGCGGTGGAAGGAGCACAGATACGCAGTATTTT
CASSFLGGGRSTDTQYF
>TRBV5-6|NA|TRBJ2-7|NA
TGTGCCAGCAGCTTGGGACACTCCGTCCCCCACGAGCAGTACTTC
CASSLGHSVPHEQYF
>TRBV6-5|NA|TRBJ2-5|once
TGTCCCGAAATGGGGAAGCTACAAGAGACCCAGTACTTC
CPEMGKLQETQYF
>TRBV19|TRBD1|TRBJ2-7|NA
TGTGCCAGTAGTGGGACAGGGCGGAGCCCCTACGAGCAGTACTTC
CASSGTGRSPYEQYF
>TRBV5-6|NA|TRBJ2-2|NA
TGTGCCAGCAGCTTGGTCGGTAGCGGAAACACCGGGGAGCTGTTTTTT
CASSLVGSGNTGELFF
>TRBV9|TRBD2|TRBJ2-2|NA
TGTGCCAGCAGCGTAGGCGGGGGGTACACCGGGGAGCTGTTTTTT
CASSVGGGYTGELFF
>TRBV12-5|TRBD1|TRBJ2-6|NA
TGTGCTAGTGGTTTGATGGACAGGGTAATCTCTGGGGCCAACGTCCTGACTTTC
CASGLMDRVISGANVLTF
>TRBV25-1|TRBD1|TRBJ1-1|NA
TGTGCCAGCAGTGATTCGACAGGGAGGAACACTGAAGCTTTCTTT
CASSDSTGRNTEAFF
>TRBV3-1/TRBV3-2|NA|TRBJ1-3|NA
TGTGCCAGCAGTTACACCTACTCTGGAAACACCATATATTTT
CASSYTYSGNTIYF
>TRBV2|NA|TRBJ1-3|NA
TGTGCCAGCAGTGGCGGACGTCTCGGAAACACCATATATTTT
CASSGGRLGNTIYF
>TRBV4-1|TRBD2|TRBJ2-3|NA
TGCGCCAGCCGACTAGCGGGAGAAATAGATACGCAGTATTTT
CASRLAGEIDTQYF
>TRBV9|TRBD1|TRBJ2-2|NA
TGTGCCAGCAGCGGCCGGTTGGACAGGGGGCTGGCCGGGGAGCTGTTTTTT
CASSGRLDRGLAGELFF
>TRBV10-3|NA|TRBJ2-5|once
TGTGCCATCAGCGAGGACAGCTCCAAGACCCAGTACTTC
CAISEDSSKTQYF
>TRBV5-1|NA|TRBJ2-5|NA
TGCGCCAGCAGCTTGGCCAGCGGCCAAGAGACCCAGTACTTC
CASSLASGQETQYF
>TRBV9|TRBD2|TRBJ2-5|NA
TGTGCCGGCAGCCCGTCCGGGGGGGGCAGGGCAGAGACCCAGTACTTC
CAGSPSGGGRAETQYF
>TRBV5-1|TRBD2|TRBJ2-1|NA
TGCGCCAGCAGCTTGGATACTGGCGGGAGCAATGAGCAGTTCTTC
CASSLDTGGSNEQFF
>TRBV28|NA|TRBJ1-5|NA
TGTGCCAGCAGTTTCCTCAGGGAAGGCAATCAGCCCCAGCATTTT
CASSFLREGNQPQHF
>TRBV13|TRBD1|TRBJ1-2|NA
TGTGCCAGCAGCTCGGGACAGGAGGTGGGCTACACCTTC
CASSSGQEVGYTF
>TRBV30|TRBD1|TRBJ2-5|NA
TGTGCCTGGAGTAGGGGACAGGCCCGTTTAGGGGAGACCCAGTACTTC
CAWSRGQARLGETQYF
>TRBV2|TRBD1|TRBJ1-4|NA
TGTGCCAGTTTGGACAGGGGGCTTACTAATGAAAAACTGTTTTTT
CASLDRGLTNEKLFF
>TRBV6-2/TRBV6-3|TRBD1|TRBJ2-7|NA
TGTGCCAGCAGTCGTTCCACAGGGGGCGAGGTGGATCGGCAGTACTTC
CASSRSTGGEVDRQYF
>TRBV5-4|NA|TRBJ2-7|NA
TGTGCCAGCAGTGGACGGGGGGCGGCCTACGAGCAGTACTTC
CASSGRGAAYEQYF
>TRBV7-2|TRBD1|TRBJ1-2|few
TGTGCCAGCAGCTTGGGGGGACAGGAGATATCTGGCTACACCTTC
CASSLGGQEISGYTF
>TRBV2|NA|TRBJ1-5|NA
TGTGCCAGCAGTGATGTTACAGTCAATCAGCCCCAGCATTTT
CASSDVTVNQPQHF
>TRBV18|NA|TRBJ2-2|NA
TGTGCCAGCTCACCAAGGCGAGACGGGGCCGGGGAGCTGTTTTTT
CASSPRRDGAGELFF
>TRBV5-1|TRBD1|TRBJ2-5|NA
TGCGCCAGCAGACCAGGGGACAGCCAAGAGACCCAGTACTTC
CASRPGDSQETQYF
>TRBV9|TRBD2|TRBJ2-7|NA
TGTGCCAGCAGCGGAGGACTAGGCGGCTACGAGCAGTACTTC
CASSGGLGGYEQYF
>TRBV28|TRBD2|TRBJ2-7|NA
TGTGCCAGCCTCCCACCGGGGGGGCTGCACGAGCAGTACTTC
CASLPPGGLHEQYF
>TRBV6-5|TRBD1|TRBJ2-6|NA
TGTGCCAGCAGTTCACAGGGGGCGGCAGGGGCCAACGTCCTGACTTTC
CASSSQGAAGANVLTF
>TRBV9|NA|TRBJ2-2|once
TGTGCCAGCAGCCTAAATAAAGGGGGGGACACCGGGGAGCTGTTTTTT
CASSLNKGGDTGELFF
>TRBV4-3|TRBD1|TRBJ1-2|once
TGCGCCAGCAGCCAGGTCCGGGGGGGGACAGGAGCCTTCACTGTCTATGGCTACACCTTC
CASSQVRGGTGAFTVYGYTF
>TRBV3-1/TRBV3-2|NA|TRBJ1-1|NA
TGTGCCAGCAGCCCCCGGACAGCGACTGAAGCTTTCTTT
CASSPRTATEAFF
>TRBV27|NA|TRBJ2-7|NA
TGTGCCAGCAGTTTAAGGGGGGTCGCCTACGAGCAGTACTTC
CASSLRGVAYEQYF
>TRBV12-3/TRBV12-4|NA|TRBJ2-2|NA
TGTGCCAGCAGCCGCACGACAGGCGGGGAGCTGTTTTTT
CASSRTTGGELFF
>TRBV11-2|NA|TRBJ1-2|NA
TGTGCCAGCAGCTTAGAGGGCAGGGAATTCAACTATGGCTACACCTTC
CASSLEGREFNYGYTF
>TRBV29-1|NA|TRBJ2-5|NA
TGCAGCGTTGCAGGGGAGAATCAAGAGACCCAGTACTTC
CSVAGENQETQYF
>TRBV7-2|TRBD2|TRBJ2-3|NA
TGTGCCAGCAGCTTAACCGGGGGGTGGGGCGAGACAGATACGCAGTATTTT
CASSLTGGWGETDTQYF
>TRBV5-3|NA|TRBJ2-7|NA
TGTGCCAGAAGCTTGGGTTGGGGCGACTACGAGCAGTACTTC
CARSLGWGDYEQYF
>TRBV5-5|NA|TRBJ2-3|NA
TGTGCCAGCAGCCTCGGGGGCAGTGGCACAGATACGCAGTATTTT
CASSLGGSGTDTQYF
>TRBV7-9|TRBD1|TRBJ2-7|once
TGTGCCAGCAGCCTGGGACAGAGCTCCTACGAGCAGTACTTC
CASSLGQSSYEQYF
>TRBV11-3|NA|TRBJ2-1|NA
TGTGCCAGCAGCCGCCGGGACGGCTACAATGAGCAGTTCTTC
CASSRRDGYNEQFF